A selection of T cell receptor beta chains follows, all from one sample in a study of cytomegalovirus exposure and HLA in healthy donors. TCRdb's copy holds only in-frame clones and misses some; the assay was immunoSEQ multiplex PCR. The table records 210,000 or so clones, more than 75% of them present only once. Sequenced material: PBMCs. The receptors come from a human donor in good health. Each CDR3 is given with its conserved first and last residue. Fields, in order: J gene, V gene, CDR3 protein.

J: TRBJ2-7
V: TRBV4-2
CDR3: CASSQESGPGLATYEQYF

J: TRBJ1-2
V: TRBV4-1
CDR3: CASSQGPGGEGTYGYTF

J: TRBJ1-4
V: TRBV29-1
CDR3: CSVSGQGNEKLFF

J: TRBJ2-7
V: TRBV7-6
CDR3: CASSQRDYEQYF

J: TRBJ2-3
V: TRBV4-2
CDR3: CASSRRLAGVEATDTQYF

J: TRBJ1-1
V: TRBV5-8
CDR3: CASSLGGGTEAFF

J: TRBJ2-7
V: TRBV4-1
CDR3: CASSQGATNYEQYF

J: TRBJ2-1
V: TRBV27
CDR3: CASSPTIAGGPSDEQFF

J: TRBJ2-1
V: TRBV7-6
CDR3: CASSLNGPTDVAYNEQFF

J: TRBJ2-5
V: TRBV29-1
CDR3: CSVEFERGYAETQYF

J: TRBJ2-2
V: TRBV19
CDR3: CASSILAVNTGELFF

J: TRBJ2-1
V: TRBV28
CDR3: CASTLGLAVYNEQFF

J: TRBJ2-7
V: TRBV6-1
CDR3: CASSEFEMRWNGDYEQYF

J: TRBJ2-5
V: TRBV12-2
CDR3: CASRYRSGGRETQYF

J: TRBJ2-5
V: TRBV28
CDR3: CASSFEDTRLKTQYF

J: TRBJ1-1
V: TRBV18
CDR3: CASSPRTDTEAFF

J: TRBJ2-1
V: TRBV6-5
CDR3: CASSKTRDRNEQFF

J: TRBJ2-3
V: TRBV5-4
CDR3: CASSPGTSGTDTQYF

J: TRBJ2-2
V: TRBV28
CDR3: CASSLTGGRAGELFF

J: TRBJ1-2
V: TRBV28
CDR3: CASSFTSRGYGYTF

J: TRBJ1-4
V: TRBV5-4
CDR3: CASSFGGSNEKLFF

J: TRBJ2-2
V: TRBV5-1
CDR3: CASGTGGLTGELFF

J: TRBJ2-3
V: TRBV28
CDR3: CASSFLSGTDTQYF

J: TRBJ2-5
V: TRBV5-1
CDR3: CASTRQDQETQYF

J: TRBJ1-4
V: TRBV28
CDR3: CASEPGQRVGDEKLFF

J: TRBJ2-7
V: TRBV19
CDR3: CASSGTGGFYEQYF